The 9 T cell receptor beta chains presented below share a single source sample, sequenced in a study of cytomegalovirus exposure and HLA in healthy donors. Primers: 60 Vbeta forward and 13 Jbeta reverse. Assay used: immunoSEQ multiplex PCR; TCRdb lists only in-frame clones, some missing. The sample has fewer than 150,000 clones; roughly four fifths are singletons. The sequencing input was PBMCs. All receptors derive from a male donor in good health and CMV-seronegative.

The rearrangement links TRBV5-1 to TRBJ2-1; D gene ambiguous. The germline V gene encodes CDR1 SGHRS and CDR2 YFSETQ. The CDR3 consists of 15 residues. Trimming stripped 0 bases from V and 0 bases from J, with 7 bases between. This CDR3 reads CASSLVASSYNEQFF. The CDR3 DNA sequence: TGCGCCAGCAGCTTGGTGGCCAGCTCCTACAATGAGCAGTTCTTC.

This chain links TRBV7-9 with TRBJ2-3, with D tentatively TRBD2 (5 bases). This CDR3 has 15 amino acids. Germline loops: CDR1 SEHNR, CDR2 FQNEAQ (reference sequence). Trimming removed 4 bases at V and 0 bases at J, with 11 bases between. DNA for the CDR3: TGTGCCAGCAGCTCCCTCAGGACTAGCACAGATACGCAGTATTTT. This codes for CASSSLRTSTDTQYF.

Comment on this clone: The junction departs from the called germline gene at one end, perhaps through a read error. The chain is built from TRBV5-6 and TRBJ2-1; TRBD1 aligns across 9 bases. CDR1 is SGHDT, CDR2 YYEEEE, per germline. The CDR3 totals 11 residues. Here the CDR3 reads CASSAGTGWLF. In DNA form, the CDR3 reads TGTGCCAGCAGCGCCGGGACAGGGTGGCTCTTC. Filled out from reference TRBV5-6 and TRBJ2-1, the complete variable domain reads DAGVTQSPTHLIKTRGQQVTLRCSPKSGHDTVSWYQQALGQGPQFIFQYYEEEERQRGNFPDRFSGHQFPNYSSELNVNALLLGDSALYLCASSAGTGWLFGPGTRLTVL.

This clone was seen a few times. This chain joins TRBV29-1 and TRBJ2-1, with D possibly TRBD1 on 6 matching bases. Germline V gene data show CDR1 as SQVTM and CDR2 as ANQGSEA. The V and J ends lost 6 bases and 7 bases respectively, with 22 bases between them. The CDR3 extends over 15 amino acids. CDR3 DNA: TGCAGCGTAGAGCCCGGGACACCCCATGGGAATGAGCAGTTCTTC. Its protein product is CSVEPGTPHGNEQFF.

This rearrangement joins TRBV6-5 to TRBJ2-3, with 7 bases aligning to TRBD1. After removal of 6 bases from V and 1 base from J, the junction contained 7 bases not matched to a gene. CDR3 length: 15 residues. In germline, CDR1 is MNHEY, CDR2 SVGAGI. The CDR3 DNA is TGTGCCAGCAGAAAACAGGGGTCGGGCACAGATACGCAGTATTTT. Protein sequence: CASRKQGSGTDTQYF.

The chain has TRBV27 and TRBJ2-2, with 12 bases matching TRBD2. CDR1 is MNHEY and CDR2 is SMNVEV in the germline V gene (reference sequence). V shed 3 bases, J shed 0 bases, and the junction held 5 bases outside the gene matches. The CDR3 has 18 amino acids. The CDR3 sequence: CASSLTSGRLANTGELFF. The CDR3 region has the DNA TGTGCCAGCAGTTTGACTAGCGGGAGACTCGCGAACACCGGGGAGCTGTTTTTT.

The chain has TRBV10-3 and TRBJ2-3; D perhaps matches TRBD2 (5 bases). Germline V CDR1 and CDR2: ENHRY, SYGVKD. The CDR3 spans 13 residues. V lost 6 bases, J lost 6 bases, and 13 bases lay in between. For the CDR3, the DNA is TGTGCCATCAGGGACTTACTGGGGGATACGCAGTATTTT. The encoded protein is CAIRDLLGDTQYF.

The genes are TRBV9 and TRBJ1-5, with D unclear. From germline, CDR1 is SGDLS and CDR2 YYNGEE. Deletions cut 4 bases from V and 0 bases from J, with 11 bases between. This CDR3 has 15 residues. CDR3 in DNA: TGTGCCAGCAGCCCCGGGTACTATAGCAATCAGCCCCAGCATTTT. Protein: CASSPGYYSNQPQHF.

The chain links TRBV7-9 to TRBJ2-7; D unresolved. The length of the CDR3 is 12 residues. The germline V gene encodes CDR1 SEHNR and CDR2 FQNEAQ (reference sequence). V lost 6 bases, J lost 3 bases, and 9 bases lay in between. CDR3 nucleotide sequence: TGTGCCAGCAGTAACCTAGGCTACGAGCAGTACTTC. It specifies CASSNLGYEQYF.